The clone carrying this T cell receptor (beta chain) was detected ten times or more. Its antigen is currently unknown. The data are from a study of neurological immune-mediated disorders. The sample's time point: longitudinal time-point 1 (baseline). The unsorted libraries were prepared from 2 million PBMCs (stored at -80 C). Study-level points and caveats: The most TCR clonal expansion was seen in HTLV-1-associated myelopathy, and the least was seen in multiple sclerosis, which fell below healthy controls.

Germline-derived CDR1 and CDR2 are SGHRS and YFSETQ. The CDR3 length is 14 residues. The V end lost 4 bases, the J end lost 8 bases, and 16 bases lay between the germline ends. TCRdb re-called the 5' RACE reads through MiXCR, storing one row per CDR3 protein. The table shows tens of thousands of distinct CDR3 sequences, with about 9% occurring only once. Sequenced sample: PBMCs. The receptor's source is a woman between 35 and 50 years old in good health. The rearrangement links TRBV5-1 to TRBJ2-1; D is perhaps TRBD1 (6 bases). CDR3 in amino acids: CASSLDPEGDEQFF. CDR3 DNA sequence: TGCGCCAGCAGCCTTGACCCCGAGGGGGATGAGCAGTTCTTC.